The clone carrying this T cell receptor (beta chain) was seen repeatedly, ten times or more. Its antigen remains unknown. This entry is derived from a study of identical twins. Findings of the study overall: Rather than following the same donors, the conclusions depended on cross-sectional statistical analysis. The study found weaker excess twin sharing in beta out-of-frame sequences.

Template switching (which added a universal primer site) was used, and cDNA carried unique molecular identifiers. From the 5' RACE reads, TCRdb called clonotypes with MiXCR, one entry per CDR3 protein. The sample has around 370,000 distinct CDR3 sequences, approximately 9.1% seen once. The CDR3 length is 13 residues. With 0 bases removed from V and 7 bases from J, the gap between germline ends came to 6 bases. Per germline, CDR1 LGHDT and CDR2 YNNKEL (reference sequence). Material for sequencing was naive T cells sorted from blood. The TCR originated in a woman aged 50 to 65 in good health. This chain links TRBV3-1 with TRBJ2-2; D is undetermined. CDR3 sequence reads: CASSQDLSGELFF. CDR3 bases: TGTGCCAGCAGCCAAGATCTAAGCGGGGAGCTGTTTTTT.